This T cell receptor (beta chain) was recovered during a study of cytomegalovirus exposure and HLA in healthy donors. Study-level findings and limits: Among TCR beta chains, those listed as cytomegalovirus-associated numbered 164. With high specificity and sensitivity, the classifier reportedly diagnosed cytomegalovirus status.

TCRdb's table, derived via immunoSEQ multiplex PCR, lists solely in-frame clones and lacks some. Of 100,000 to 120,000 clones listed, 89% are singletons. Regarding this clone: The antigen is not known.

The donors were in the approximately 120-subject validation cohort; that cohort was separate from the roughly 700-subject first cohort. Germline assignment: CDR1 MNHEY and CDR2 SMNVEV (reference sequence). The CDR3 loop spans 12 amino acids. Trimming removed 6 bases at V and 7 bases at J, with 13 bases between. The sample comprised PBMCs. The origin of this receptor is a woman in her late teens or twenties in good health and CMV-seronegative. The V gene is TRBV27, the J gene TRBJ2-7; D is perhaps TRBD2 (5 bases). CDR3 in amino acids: CASRLVMGEQYF. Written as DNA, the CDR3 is TGTGCCAGCAGACTAGTGATGGGGGAGCAGTACTTC.